Listed here are 3 T cell receptor beta chains from one sample, sequenced in a study of blood T cell repertoires in COVID-19 (dated by TCRdb to 2020 to 2021). Library preparation employed the immunoSEQ multiplex PCR assay. What TCRdb holds here is the immuneACCESS table cut down to in-frame rearrangements. Part of the clones is not present; checked against another copy, under half of the missing clones reflect an unresolved V gene, and the others are unexplained. Counted in this sample were about 110,000 clones; 65% to 90% of them appeared once. The ten largest clonotypes hold 4% to 5% of the sample. The sequenced material came from peripheral blood. Receptors originate from a man aged 45 to 65 with acute or convalescent COVID-19.

V gene TRBV6-1 combines with J gene TRBJ1-5, with 8 bases that match TRBD1. Germline-derived CDR1 and CDR2 are MNHNS and SASEGT. This CDR3 comprises 17 residues. After removal of 5 bases from V and 1 base from J, the junction contained 10 bases not matched to a gene. The CDR3 sequence: CASSKDPGGRSNQPQHF. CDR3 in DNA: TGTGCCAGCAGTAAAGATCCAGGGGGCCGGAGCAATCAGCCCCAGCATTTT.

The V call is TRBV19, the J call TRBJ2-5; D perhaps matches TRBD2 (6 bases). The ends were cut back, 3 bases at V and 4 bases at J, with 9 bases in the middle. This CDR3 is built from 13 residues. Germline V gives CDR1 LNHDA, CDR2 SQIVND (reference sequence). The CDR3 sequence is CASSIGGVETQYF. The CDR3 DNA is TGTGCCAGTAGTATCGGAGGGGTAGAGACCCAGTACTTC.

This chain joins TRBV28 and TRBJ2-1; the match to TRBD1 covers 7 bases. Germline V gene data show CDR1 as MDHEN and CDR2 as SYDVKM. The CDR3 runs to 13 residues. The V segment lost 2 bases and the J segment 15 bases; nucleotides outside the gene matches: 10. CDR3 loop: CASSLDDRVFRFF. In DNA, the CDR3 is TGTGCCAGCAGTTTAGACGACAGGGTGTTTAGGTTCTTC.